This TCR beta chain was sequenced for a study of CDR3 diversity in severe acne. This CDR3 is 15 amino acids long. The ends were cut back, 0 bases at V and 9 bases at J, with 15 bases in the middle. Per the germline V gene, CDR1 is PRHDT and CDR2 is FYEKMQ (reference sequence). In TCRdb, the PCR reads were re-called with MiXCR into one record per CDR3 protein. Of under 95,000 distinct CDR3 sequences detected, roughly 52% appear once; the ten largest clones hold over 9%. The chain joins TRBV13 to TRBJ1-5; possible D gene TRBD1, 5 bases. This receptor was identified in a male donor in good health, serving as a control. Sequencing was carried out using blood. For the CDR3, the DNA is TGTGCCAGCAGCTTAGGCCCCGGCAGGGAGGGGCCCCAGCATTTT. It encodes CASSLGPGREGPQHF.